The rows below give T cell receptor beta chains drawn from one sample of a study of beta chain features in type 1 diabetes. The data were produced by immunoSEQ multiplex PCR, yet TCRdb's version contains in-frame clones alone and is incomplete. The table records hundreds of thousands of clones, roughly 11% of them present only once. The specimen sequenced was naive CD4+ T cells from blood. All receptors derive from a woman aged 18-30 years in good health. Each CDR3 is given with its conserved first and last residue.

V | CDR3
TRBV9 | CASSVASTDTQYF
TRBV5-1 | CASSLTQETQYF
TRBV29-1 | CSASPRDRGSVITDTQYF
TRBV7-9 | CASRSTGFSGELFF
TRBV9 | CASSVVSSTDTQYF
TRBV7-2 | CASSLAGRAYEQYF
TRBV5-1 | CASSRKEADPRDTQYF
TRBV18 | CASSQGARYEQYF
TRBV29-1 | CSVVSWLGTDTQYF
TRBV2 | CASSDRGRVTQYF
TRBV12-5 | CASGYGGGVETQYF
TRBV2 | CASSERTGLFGYTF
TRBV6-5 | CAVGLGALNQPQHF
TRBV5-1 | CASSLLETQYF
TRBV9 | CASRSEGDTQYF
TRBV5-1 | CASSLFESLGYNEQFF
TRBV7-6 | CASSPRDWYTDTQYF
TRBV9 | CASSPSSGQETQYF
TRBV5-1 | CASRRSGDRFLNEQFF
TRBV29-1 | CSGGRVNTEAFF